Listed here are 16 T cell receptor beta chains from one sample, sequenced in a study of T cell changes during pregnancy in multiple sclerosis. Sequenced by immunoSEQ multiplex PCR; TCRdb stores in-frame clones only, minus some. The sample carries 55,000 to 80,000 clones, 80% to 95% recorded once. Sequences were derived from CD8+ T cells from peripheral blood mononuclear cells, sampled in the second trimester of pregnancy. The receptor source for this set is a female donor with multiple sclerosis, enrolled in a pregnancy study.

This chain links TRBV19 with TRBJ2-2; D is unresolved. Per the germline V gene, CDR1 is LNHDA and CDR2 is SQIVND (reference sequence). Trimming removed 0 bases from V and 4 bases from J, with 9 bases in between. The length of the CDR3 is 15 residues. The CDR3 loop is CASSIESRGTGELFF. The CDR3 DNA follows: TGTGCCAGTAGTATAGAGAGTCGTGGCACCGGGGAGCTGTTTTTT.

This chain uses TRBV7-9 with TRBJ2-7, with 7 bases fitting TRBD2. Germline V gene data show CDR1 as SEHNR and CDR2 as FQNEAQ (reference sequence). V gave up 6 bases and J gave up 7 bases; unmatched junction bases: 6. The CDR3 is made up of 12 amino acids. The CDR3 loop is CASREMGGEQYF. The CDR3 nucleotides are TGTGCCAGCAGAGAGATGGGGGGGGAGCAGTACTTC.

The V gene is TRBV25-1, the J gene TRBJ2-7; 8 bases are shared with TRBD2. The ends lost 2 bases at V and 6 bases at J; junction bases unmatched: 9. This CDR3 has 15 residues. In germline, CDR1 is MGHDK, CDR2 SYGVNS. In nucleotides, the CDR3 is TGTGCCAGCAGTGAACGGGGACTAGTGCCGGGCGAGCAGTACTTC. Amino acid sequence: CASSERGLVPGEQYF.

This sequence joins TRBV5-1 and TRBJ2-5, with D maybe TRBD2 (6 bases). Per germline, CDR1 SGHRS and CDR2 YFSETQ. V dropped 2 bases and J dropped 0 bases, with 14 bases sitting between them. CDR3 length: 16 amino acids. In nucleotides, the CDR3 is TGCGCCAGCAGCTTTACGGGGGAGAGGTACCAAGAGACCCAGTACTTC. Amino acid sequence: CASSFTGERYQETQYF.

This rearrangement joins TRBV6-5 to TRBJ2-1; 13 positions agree with TRBD2. Germline CDR1 is MNHEY and CDR2 is SVGAGI. V shed 5 bases, J shed 8 bases, and the junction held 6 bases outside the gene matches. CDR3 size: 15 residues. DNA of the CDR3: TGTGCCAGCAGTACCGGGACTAGCGGGATTCATGAGCAGTTCTTC. Protein sequence: CASSTGTSGIHEQFF.

The CDR3 loop is CASRALSSGANVLTF. The CDR3 coding sequence is TGTGCCAGCAGAGCCTTAAGCTCTGGGGCCAACGTCCTGACTTTC. The gene calls are TRBV6-1 and TRBJ2-6, with D uncertain. The CDR3 has 15 residues. Germline V gives CDR1 MNHNS, CDR2 SASEGT. Between the trimmed V and J ends, which lost 6 bases and 0 bases, there was a span of 9 bases.

This chain connects TRBV5-6 to TRBJ2-7; 8 bases match TRBD1. Per germline, CDR1 SGHDT and CDR2 YYEEEE. V lost 0 bases and J lost 6; bases outside the gene matches: 8. This CDR3 is 15 amino acids long. The CDR3 spells CASSLGPVTGGEQYF. CDR3 nucleotide sequence: TGTGCCAGCAGCTTGGGTCCTGTCACAGGGGGCGAGCAGTACTTC.

This chain connects TRBV5-1 to TRBJ2-6, with 9 bases aligning to TRBD1. Germline CDR1 and CDR2: SGHRS and YFSETQ. The CDR3 runs to 18 residues. The V segment lost 0 bases and the J segment 4 bases; nucleotides outside the gene matches: 8. The CDR3 region has the DNA TGCGCCAGCAGCTTGGGGGGACAGGGATTCTCAGGGGCCAACGTCCTGACTTTC. Translating gives CASSLGGQGFSGANVLTF. Combining the CDR3 with reference TRBV5-1 and TRBJ2-6 gives the whole variable domain KAGVTQTPRYLIKTRGQQVTLSCSPISGHRSVSWYQQTPGQGLQFLFEYFSETQRNKGNFPGRFSGRQFSNSRSEMNVSTLELGDSALYLCASSLGGQGFSGANVLTFGAGSRLTVL.

The V gene is TRBV7-6, the J gene TRBJ2-2, with D hard to call. This CDR3 spans 11 amino acids. V lost 5 bases to trimming and J lost 4 bases, with 2 bases between them. Germline V gene data show CDR1 as SGHVS and CDR2 as FNYEAQ. CDR3 coding DNA: TGTGCCAGCAGCCTCACCGGGGAGCTGTTTTTT. It yields the protein CASSLTGELFF.

The J gene is TRBJ2-1, the V gene TRBV11-2, with 8 nucleotides matching TRBD2. Trimming removed 5 bases from V and 9 bases from J; junction bases left unmatched: 12. This CDR3 region has 15 residues. CDR1 and CDR2 (germline): SGHAT, FQNNGV. The CDR3 is CASSPLPREGREQFF. In DNA form, the CDR3 reads TGTGCCAGCAGCCCTCTCCCACGGGAGGGCCGTGAGCAGTTCTTC.

J is TRBJ2-7 and V is TRBV19, with 7 nucleotides matching TRBD2. This CDR3 contains 13 residues. V lost 6 bases and J lost 4; bases outside the gene matches: 6. Germline CDR1 and CDR2: LNHDA and SQIVND (reference sequence). The CDR3 here is CASSPGLEYEQYF. The CDR3 DNA reads TGTGCCAGTAGCCCTGGACTAGAATACGAGCAGTACTTC.

This clone has a single count. The rearrangement uses TRBV2 and TRBJ2-2; the match to TRBD2 covers 8 bases. Unmatched junction bases numbered 17, after V lost 3 bases and J lost 8 bases. The CDR3 spans 18 residues. Germline V gene lookup returns CDR1 SNHLY and CDR2 FYNNEI. This chain's CDR3 is CASSEGGRLAPERGELFF. Written as DNA, the CDR3 is TGTGCCAGCAGTGAGGGAGGGCGACTAGCGCCCGAGAGGGGGGAGCTGTTTTTT.

This clone was recorded only once. The rearrangement joins TRBV5-1 to TRBJ2-5; 8 bases line up with TRBD1. J lost 5 bases, V lost 0 bases, and 9 bases had no gene match. CDR1 is SGHRS, CDR2 YFSETQ, per germline. The CDR3 extends over 16 amino acids. DNA for the CDR3: TGCGCCAGCAGCTTGGCCAACGGACAGGGCGGGGAGACCCAGTACTTC. As protein: CASSLANGQGGETQYF.

V gene TRBV7-6 combines with J gene TRBJ1-5; 11 bases agree with TRBD1. This CDR3 spans 14 amino acids. Germline V gene lookup returns CDR1 SGHVS and CDR2 FNYEAQ. Trimming removed 4 bases from V and 6 bases from J; junction bases left unmatched: 2. The CDR3 DNA is TGTGCCAGCAGCTCAGGGACAGGGGGTCAGCCCCAGCATTTT. Protein sequence: CASSSGTGGQPQHF.

The V gene is TRBV5-1, the J gene TRBJ1-1; D may be TRBD1 (6 bases). This CDR3 spans 17 amino acids. V was pared by 1 base and J by 5 bases, with 21 bases between. Looked up from germline, CDR1 is SGHRS and CDR2 is YFSETQ. The CDR3 is CASSLRRQAKNRTEAFF. The DNA of the CDR3 is TGCGCCAGCAGCTTGAGGAGACAGGCGAAAAACAGGACTGAAGCTTTCTTT.

CDR3 protein: CASSQGQGGLGYGYTF. Written as DNA, the CDR3 is TGCGCCAGCAGCCAAGGGCAGGGCGGTTTGGGCTATGGCTACACCTTC. V is TRBV4-1 and J is TRBJ1-2, with a weak D call TRBD1 (5 bases). The CDR3 is made up of 16 amino acids. Germline values: CDR1 MGHRA, CDR2 YSYEKL. With 1 base removed from V and 4 bases from J, the gap between germline ends came to 16 bases.